Shown below are 32 T cell receptor beta chains from a single sample sequenced in a study of cytomegalovirus exposure and HLA in healthy donors. 60 Vbeta and 13 Jbeta primers were used in PCR. Produced via immunoSEQ multiplex PCR; TCRdb's table is partial and in-frame only. The sample holds some 110,000 clones; over 75% are singletons and the top ten take 4.5% to 7%. The sequencing sample was made of PBMCs. Receptor source: a man aged 60-69 years in good health and CMV-seropositive.

About this clone: Other DNA sequences in the sample encode the same CDR3. The genes are TRBV5-1 and TRBJ2-3; D remains unclear. Per germline, CDR1 SGHRS and CDR2 YFSETQ. This CDR3 region has 14 residues. V shed 0 bases and J shed 3 bases, with 8 bases lying between them. CDR3 residues: CASSLARSTDTQYF. The CDR3 nucleotides read TGCGCCAGCAGCTTGGCCCGGAGTACAGATACGCAGTATTTT.

J is TRBJ2-3 and V is TRBV10-3; 8 bases map to TRBD2. The CDR3 is 16 residues long. The V and J ends lost 3 bases and 0 bases, in that order; junction bases with no gene match: 5. Per the germline V gene, CDR1 is ENHRY and CDR2 is SYGVKD. The CDR3 region is CAISEAGETSTDTQYF. CDR3 DNA: TGTGCCATCAGTGAAGCGGGGGAAACTAGCACAGATACGCAGTATTTT.

This clone was detected a few times. V usage is TRBV14 and J usage is TRBJ1-1; D call uncertain. Germline lookup yields CDR1 SGHDN and CDR2 FVKESK. CDR3 length: 14 amino acids. The V and J ends lost 3 bases and 6 bases respectively, with 14 bases between them. The DNA of the CDR3 is TGTGCCAGCAGCCAGAGAGGGCTCCTCTCTGAAGCTTTCTTT. Its translation is CASSQRGLLSEAFF.

V gene TRBV28 combines with J gene TRBJ1-2; a weak D match, TRBD1 (5 bases). CDR3 size: 15 residues. Between the trimmed V and J ends, which lost 11 bases and 2 bases, there was a span of 21 bases. From germline, CDR1 is MDHEN and CDR2 SYDVKM. DNA for the CDR3: TGTGCCCTGGGGGGGGAAACTTGGGGAAACTATGGCTACACCTTC. It specifies CALGGETWGNYGYTF.

In its sample, this clone was seen once. The chain links TRBV29-1 to TRBJ2-3; a weak D match, TRBD2 (6 bases). The V and J ends lost 3 bases and 0 bases respectively, with 10 bases between them. CDR1 SQVTM and CDR2 ANQGSEA come from the germline V gene. This CDR3 region has 14 residues. The CDR3 spells CSVEGGSSTDTQYF. The CDR3 DNA follows: TGCAGCGTTGAGGGGGGTTCTAGCACAGATACGCAGTATTTT.

In DNA, the CDR3 is TGTGCCAGCAGCTTAGATAGTAATGAGCAGTTCTTC. It translates to CASSLDSNEQFF. The V call is TRBV7-3, the J call TRBJ2-1; no clear D. Germline values: CDR1 SGHTA, CDR2 FQGTGA. This CDR3 is 12 amino acids long. V was trimmed by 2 bases and J by 7 bases, leaving 6 bases between them.

The chain combines TRBV10-3 with TRBJ2-2; 10 nucleotides agree with TRBD2. Germline-derived CDR1 and CDR2 are ENHRY and SYGVKD. The trim removed 0 bases at V and 2 bases at J, leaving 9 bases unmatched. The CDR3 has 19 amino acids. The CDR3 protein is CAISESASGGLSNTGELFF. Here the CDR3 DNA reads TGTGCCATCAGTGAGTCGGCTAGCGGGGGTCTGTCTAACACCGGGGAGCTGTTTTTT.

The V and J genes are TRBV13 and TRBJ2-7, with TRBD1 identical over 8 bases. The germline V gene has CDR1 PRHDT and CDR2 FYEKMQ (reference sequence). This CDR3 contains 14 residues. V was pared by 5 bases and J by 5 bases, with 8 bases of the junction left unmatched. DNA of the CDR3: TGTGCCAGCAGCCCGGACAGGGAGTTACACGAGCAGTACTTC. This codes for CASSPDRELHEQYF.

The genes are TRBV20-1 and TRBJ2-1, with D perhaps TRBD1 (6 bases). The CDR3 is 11 amino acids. Germline loops: CDR1 DFQATT, CDR2 SNEGSKA (reference sequence). Trimming left V 4 bases short and J 6 bases short, with 7 bases between. This CDR3 reads CSATQGNEQFF. CDR3 sequence (DNA): TGCAGTGCTACACAGGGCAATGAGCAGTTCTTC.

V gene TRBV6-5 combines with J gene TRBJ1-1; D uncertain. The CDR3 length is 15 residues. V was shortened by 1 base and J by 0 bases, with 9 bases between the two germline ends. CDR1 and CDR2 from the germline V gene are MNHEY and SVGAGI. Written as DNA, the CDR3 is TGTGCCAGCAGTTACTTGGGCAGCCTGAACACTGAAGCTTTCTTT. Its translation: CASSYLGSLNTEAFF.

V gene TRBV2 combines with J gene TRBJ2-1; TRBD1 is a possible D gene (5 bases). The V gene's germline CDR1 is SNHLY and CDR2 FYNNEI. The CDR3 contains 13 residues. Trimming took off 7 bases at V and 4 bases at J, with 11 bases between the two ends. The CDR3 DNA is TGTGCCAGCACGTTGACAGATTACAATGAGCAGTTCTTC. Translation: CASTLTDYNEQFF. Full variable domain (missing parts from reference TRBV2 and TRBJ2-1): EPEVTQTPSHQVTQMGQEVILRCVPISNHLYFYWYRQILGQKVEFLVSFYNNEISEKSEIFDDQFSVERPDGSNFTLKIRSTKLEDSAMYFCASTLTDYNEQFFGPGTRLTVL.

The chain uses TRBV5-1 and TRBJ1-2; D is ambiguous. The CDR3 loop spans 13 amino acids. V was cut by 7 bases and J by 4 bases, with 14 bases left in between. Germline V gene lookup returns CDR1 SGHRS and CDR2 YFSETQ. This CDR3 reads CASGSDGGYGYTF. The DNA for the CDR3 is TGCGCCAGCGGGTCTGACGGCGGCTATGGCTACACCTTC.

This clone was recorded a few times. The chain couples TRBV7-9 to TRBJ1-1; possible D gene TRBD1, 5 bases. The CDR3 length is 14 residues. CDR1 and CDR2 from the germline V gene are SEHNR and FQNEAQ (reference sequence). V was trimmed by 3 bases and J by 1 base, leaving 9 bases between them. The CDR3 loop is CASSFGAWNTEAFF. CDR3 DNA sequence: TGTGCCAGCAGCTTTGGGGCTTGGAACACTGAAGCTTTCTTT.

This chain joins TRBV23-1 and TRBJ1-5, with D possibly matching TRBD1 (5 bases). TRBV23-1 falls under the ORF class, with uncertain function. The CDR3 has 18 amino acids. Trimming took 4 bases from V and 6 from J, leaving 25 bases between them. The CDR3 is CASSRSLSWGGRSQPQHF. The CDR3 DNA reads TGCGCCAGCAGTCGCTCGCTCAGCTGGGGGGGTAGGAGTCAGCCCCAGCATTTT.

The rearrangement joins TRBV5-6 to TRBJ2-4, with 9 bases aligning to TRBD1. The CDR3 consists of 16 residues. Germline V gene data show CDR1 as SGHDT and CDR2 as YYEEEE. The junction had 13 bases not matched to a gene; V was cut back by 3 bases and J by 9 bases. The CDR3 DNA reads TGTGCCAGCAGCTCGTGGACAGGGGCGATTGTGGGCATTCAGTACTTC. Translated: CASSSWTGAIVGIQYF. The full variable domain, with the rest looked up from reference TRBV5-6 and TRBJ2-4, is DAGVTQSPTHLIKTRGQQVTLRCSPKSGHDTVSWYQQALGQGPQFIFQYYEEEERQRGNFPDRFSGHQFPNYSSELNVNALLLGDSALYLCASSSWTGAIVGIQYFGAGTRLSVL.

This sequence joins TRBV6-5 and TRBJ2-1; 7 positions match TRBD2. Germline V CDR1 and CDR2: MNHEY, SVGAGI. The CDR3 totals 13 residues. Trimming took 7 bases from V and 6 from J; bases not matched to a gene: 6. The CDR3: CASTPWGGNEQFF. The CDR3 nucleotides read TGTGCCAGCACCCCTTGGGGGGGCAATGAGCAGTTCTTC.

The rearrangement joins TRBV18 to TRBJ2-7; 7 positions agree with TRBD1. Germline-derived CDR1 and CDR2 are KGHSH and LQKENI. CDR3 length: 15 residues. V dropped 0 bases and J dropped 11; count of bases not matched to a gene: 13. The CDR3 sequence is CASSPPPGLGTAEYF. Here the CDR3 DNA reads TGTGCCAGCTCACCACCACCCGGGCTGGGGACAGCCGAGTACTTC.

The V and J genes are TRBV10-1 and TRBJ2-1, with 13 bases identical to TRBD2. V lost 5 bases and J lost 8; bases outside the gene matches: 6. The CDR3 is made up of 15 amino acids. Germline CDR1 and CDR2: WNHNN and SYGVQD (reference sequence). The CDR3 reads CASSSTSGGAHEQFF. The CDR3 nucleotides read TGCGCCAGCAGTTCCACTAGCGGGGGGGCCCATGAGCAGTTCTTC.

Only a few counts were recorded for this clone. The J gene is TRBJ2-2, the V gene TRBV7-9; no reliable D call. The germline CDR1 and CDR2 sequences are SEHNR and FQNEAQ (reference sequence). The V end lost 5 bases, the J end lost 5 bases, and 9 bases lay between the germline ends. CDR3 length equals 13 residues. The CDR3 bases are TGTGCCAGCAGCACCACCGCGACCGGGGAGCTGTTTTTT. This gives the protein CASSTTATGELFF.

The chain is built from TRBV6-1 and TRBJ1-6, with D possibly matching TRBD1 (5 bases). Between the trimmed V and J ends, which lost 11 bases and 9 bases, there was a span of 14 bases. Germline V lookup: CDR1 MNHNS, CDR2 SASEGT. The CDR3 has 12 residues. The CDR3: CAAGGEVSPLHF. The CDR3 DNA sequence: TGTGCCGCGGGGGGAGAGGTTTCACCCCTCCACTTT.

This clone was detected only a few times. The CDR3 bases are TGTGCCAGCAGTTTCCGGACACCGTACGGAGAGACCCAGTACTTC. Its protein is CASSFRTPYGETQYF. The genes are TRBV5-6 and TRBJ2-5, with D maybe TRBD1 (5 bases). The germline V gene has CDR1 SGHDT and CDR2 YYEEEE. This CDR3 has 15 residues. V was clipped by 5 bases and J by 4 bases, with 18 bases between them. The complete variable domain, with remaining parts taken from reference TRBV5-6 and TRBJ2-5, reads DAGVTQSPTHLIKTRGQQVTLRCSPKSGHDTVSWYQQALGQGPQFIFQYYEEEERQRGNFPDRFSGHQFPNYSSELNVNALLLGDSALYLCASSFRTPYGETQYFGPGTRLLVL.

J is TRBJ2-3 and V is TRBV7-9; weak D call: TRBD2 (6 bases). Germline assignment: CDR1 SEHNR and CDR2 FQNEAQ (reference sequence). V was pared by 3 bases and J by 0 bases, with 10 bases between. The CDR3 consists of 15 residues. As DNA, the CDR3 is TGTGCCAGCAGCTTGGAGGGGACTAGCACAGATACGCAGTATTTT. This translates into CASSLEGTSTDTQYF.

V is TRBV7-2 and J is TRBJ2-5; the D gene is possibly TRBD2 (6 bases). CDR1 is SGHTA, CDR2 FQGNSA, per germline. V lost 6 bases, J lost 5 bases, and 22 bases lay in between. The CDR3 is made up of 16 amino acids. The CDR3 spells CASRTNPGLRGETQYF. CDR3 nucleotide sequence: TGTGCCAGCAGAACCAACCCGGGACTCCGTGGGGAGACCCAGTACTTC.

This chain uses TRBV11-2 with TRBJ2-7, with D unresolved. Germline V CDR1 and CDR2: SGHAT, FQNNGV. The length of the CDR3 is 13 residues. Between the trimmed V and J ends, which lost 5 bases and 2 bases, there was a span of 10 bases. CDR3 sequence reads: CASSVGPTYEQYF. CDR3 sequence (DNA): TGTGCCAGCAGCGTAGGCCCTACCTACGAGCAGTACTTC.

This chain links TRBV4-2 with TRBJ1-2; possibly TRBD1 for D (5 bases). V lost 4 bases to trimming and J lost 2 bases, with 17 bases between them. The CDR3 totals 16 residues. Germline loops: CDR1 LGHNA, CDR2 YNFKEQ. CDR3 sequence reads: CASSPQGLESNYGYTF. The CDR3 region has the DNA TGTGCCAGCAGCCCGCAGGGTTTGGAATCGAACTATGGCTACACCTTC.

This clone has only one observation. The chain uses TRBV5-1 and TRBJ1-2, with D possibly being TRBD1 (5 bases). Germline V CDR1 and CDR2: SGHRS, YFSETQ. The CDR3 has 14 amino acids. The V end lost 1 base, the J end lost 3 bases, and 10 bases lay between the germline ends. The CDR3 protein is CASSLRGYDYGYTF. DNA for the CDR3: TGCGCCAGCAGCTTGCGGGGGTACGACTATGGCTACACCTTC.

This clone was found once. This sequence joins TRBV5-1 and TRBJ2-7, with TRBD1 identical over 9 bases. CDR1 SGHRS and CDR2 YFSETQ come from the germline V gene. Losses at the gene ends were 1 base for V and 6 bases for J; bases not matched to a gene: 8. This CDR3 has 15 residues. The CDR3 is CASSLFPGQGREQYF. As DNA, the CDR3 is TGCGCCAGCAGCTTGTTTCCGGGACAGGGTCGCGAGCAGTACTTC.

This chain links TRBV25-1 with TRBJ2-2; TRBD1 aligns across 7 bases. This CDR3 is built from 16 residues. Trimming at V came to 1 base and at J to 4 bases, leaving 6 bases not matched to a gene. Germline V gene lookup returns CDR1 MGHDK and CDR2 SYGVNS. This chain's CDR3 is CASSESTGTRTGELFF. DNA of the CDR3: TGTGCCAGCAGTGAATCGACAGGGACGCGCACCGGGGAGCTGTTTTTT.

This sequence joins TRBV6-1 and TRBJ1-1; 7 bases align to TRBD1. The CDR3 covers 13 residues. Germline values: CDR1 MNHNS, CDR2 SASEGT. V trimming: 7 bases; J trimming: 6 bases; junction bases outside the gene matches: 8. The CDR3 coding sequence is TGTGCCAGCAACAGACAGGGAAAGGCTGAAGCTTTCTTT. Translation gives CASNRQGKAEAFF.

The CDR3 protein is CASSPPGRAGSYEQYF. The CDR3 nucleotides are TGTGCCAGCTCACCCCCCGGGAGGGCCGGATCCTACGAGCAGTACTTC. The chain couples TRBV18 to TRBJ2-7; 8 bases are a match to TRBD2. The CDR3 extends over 16 amino acids. The junction had 8 bases not matched to a gene; V was cut back by 3 bases and J by 1 base. Germline CDR1 KGHSH, CDR2 LQKENI.

This clone has only a few counts. The chain links TRBV19 to TRBJ1-5; 7 nucleotides match TRBD1. This CDR3 has 15 residues. The V gene's germline CDR1 is LNHDA and CDR2 SQIVND (reference sequence). V was clipped by 6 bases and J by 2 bases; unmatched bases: 7. The CDR3 region is CASSPGTVGNQPQHF. DNA for the CDR3: TGTGCCAGTAGCCCCGGGACAGTAGGCAATCAGCCCCAGCATTTT.

The gene calls are TRBV5-1 and TRBJ1-4; perhaps TRBD1 as D (5 bases). CDR1 and CDR2 (germline): SGHRS, YFSETQ. The CDR3 totals 15 residues. Deletions cut 2 bases from V and 3 bases from J, with 11 bases between. The CDR3, as DNA: TGCGCCAGCAGCTTTCTGGGGGGGGCTAATGAAAAACTGTTTTTT. It specifies CASSFLGGANEKLFF. Full variable domain (rest looked up from reference TRBV5-1 and TRBJ1-4): KAGVTQTPRYLIKTRGQQVTLSCSPISGHRSVSWYQQTPGQGLQFLFEYFSETQRNKGNFPGRFSGRQFSNSRSEMNVSTLELGDSALYLCASSFLGGANEKLFFGSGTQLSVL.